The 13 T cell receptor beta chains reported below all come from one sample, sequenced in a study of T-cell reconstitution after alpha-beta-depleted transplantation in children. Preparation of the TCRbeta library used unique molecular identifiers. TCRdb analysed the PCR reads with MiXCR anew, one entry per CDR3 protein. The table has more than 200,000 distinct CDR3 sequences, roughly a quarter seen once. This specimen was PBMCs, mostly from graft donor cells, taken 360 days after TCRalphabeta/CD19-depleted stem cell transplant. These receptor sequences come from a female patient younger than 10 who had a stem cell transplant for congenital amegakaryocytic thrombocytopenia, so the T cells may come from the graft donor.

This clonotype was counted between two and nine times. The rearrangement links TRBV24-1 to TRBJ1-5; the match to TRBD1 covers 8 bases. The V and J ends lost 4 bases and 5 bases, in that order; junction bases with no gene match: 6. The CDR3 runs to 15 residues. Germline V lookup: CDR1 KGHDR, CDR2 SFDVKD. CDR3 sequence reads: CATSDPTGGDQPQHF. CDR3 in DNA: TGTGCCACCAGTGACCCTACAGGGGGGGATCAGCCCCAGCATTTT.

This rearrangement joins TRBV7-9 to TRBJ1-1; D ambiguous. V lost 2 bases, J lost 3 bases, and 4 bases lay in between. In germline, CDR1 is SEHNR, CDR2 FQNEAQ (reference sequence). This CDR3 comprises 12 residues. The CDR3 bases are TGTGCCAGCAGCTTAATGGACACTGAAGCTTTCTTT. Protein product: CASSLMDTEAFF.

The sample holds a few counts of this clonotype. The V and J genes are TRBV5-1 and TRBJ1-3, with a possible D match to TRBD1 (5 bases). The germline V and J ends were trimmed by 8 bases and 3 bases, with 18 bases remaining between them. CDR3 length: 15 residues. Per the germline V gene, CDR1 is SGHRS and CDR2 is YFSETQ. Written as DNA, the CDR3 is TGCGCCAGTAGGGTTGCCGACAGCTTTGGAAACACCATATATTTT. Translating it yields CASRVADSFGNTIYF.

This clonotype was seen many times. The junction departs from the called germline gene at one end, perhaps through a read error. The J gene is TRBJ2-7, the V gene TRBV12-3 or TRBV12-4; a possible D gene is TRBD1 (6 bases). The CDR3 runs 13 residues. The CDR3 nucleotides are TGTGCCAGCACTTTAAACAGGGACTACGAGCAGTACTTC. Encoded protein: CASTLNRDYEQYF.

The chain employs TRBV5-1 and TRBJ2-7, with 9 bases fitting TRBD1. Per the germline V gene, CDR1 is SGHRS and CDR2 is YFSETQ. This CDR3 comprises 16 residues. Unmatched junction bases numbered 6, after V lost 0 bases and J lost 2 bases. CDR3 nucleotide sequence: TGCGCCAGCAGCTTGGCGACAGGGGGTTCTCCCTACGAGCAGTACTTC. Protein product: CASSLATGGSPYEQYF.

The rearrangement joins TRBV5-1 to TRBJ1-1; D uncertain. This CDR3 contains 14 residues. V was pared by 0 bases and J by 11 bases, with 17 bases between. Germline V gene sequence: CDR1 SGHRS, CDR2 YFSETQ. The DNA of the CDR3 is TGCGCCAGCAGCTTGGGGGGTTATCCTTCGGAGGCTTTCTTT. Its protein product is CASSLGGYPSEAFF.

The chain links TRBV9 to TRBJ2-7; 13 nucleotides line up with TRBD2. The CDR3 has 15 amino acids. Germline V gene data show CDR1 as SGDLS and CDR2 as YYNGEE. V shed 3 bases, J shed 3 bases, and the junction held 3 bases outside the gene matches. The CDR3 spells CASSGGTSGNYEQYF. For the CDR3, the DNA is TGTGCCAGCAGCGGGGGGACTAGCGGGAACTACGAGCAGTACTTC.

This sequence joins TRBV28 and TRBJ2-7; the D gene is possibly TRBD2 (7 bases). The CDR3 is 14 amino acids. Germline V gene data show CDR1 as MDHEN and CDR2 as SYDVKM. Between the trimmed V and J ends, which lost 4 bases and 4 bases, there was a span of 14 bases. This chain's CDR3 is CASSYWEGGYEQYF. The CDR3 DNA follows: TGTGCCAGCAGTTACTGGGAGGGGGGTTACGAGCAGTACTTC.

The CDR3 sequence: CSVIKQGAREKLFF. The DNA for the CDR3 is TGCAGTGTTATAAAACAGGGGGCGCGGGAAAAACTGTTTTTT. This chain uses TRBV20-1 with TRBJ1-4; 9 nucleotides match TRBD1. The CDR3 is 14 residues long. Germline V gene sequence: CDR1 DFQATT, CDR2 SNEGSKA (reference sequence). Trimming at V came to 7 bases and at J to 8 bases, leaving 11 bases not matched to a gene.

This clonotype has more than one count but fewer than ten. The gene calls are TRBV12-3 or TRBV12-4 and TRBJ2-3; D is possibly TRBD1 or TRBD2 (6 bases each). CDR3 size: 13 residues. The V gene lost 6 bases and the J gene lost 4 bases, with 11 bases spanning the gap. The chain's CDR3 is CASRLEGADTQYF. In DNA, the CDR3 is TGTGCCAGCAGATTGGAGGGGGCAGATACGCAGTATTTT.

This clonotype was found a few times. The V and J genes are TRBV12-3 or TRBV12-4 and TRBJ1-5; D may be TRBD1 (5 bases). The CDR3 runs to 12 residues. V gave up 7 bases and J gave up 4 bases, with 8 bases separating them. As DNA, the CDR3 is TGTGCCAGCACCTGGGGGAATCAGCCCCAGCATTTT. Protein sequence: CASTWGNQPQHF.

The CDR3 sequence: CASSSTQSYEQYF. As DNA, the CDR3 is TGTGCCAGCAGTTCCACGCAGAGCTACGAGCAGTACTTC. The chain joins TRBV28 to TRBJ2-7, with no clear D. This CDR3 has 13 residues. Per the germline V gene, CDR1 is MDHEN and CDR2 is SYDVKM. Trimming took 4 bases from V and 3 from J, leaving 10 bases between them.

This clonotype was seen a handful of times. The chain links TRBV3-1 to TRBJ2-1, with TRBD2 matching over 7 bases. The CDR3 spans 15 residues. Germline trimming cut 6 bases from V and 0 bases from J; bases unmatched to any gene: 5. Germline lookup yields CDR1 LGHDT and CDR2 YNNKEL (reference sequence). The CDR3 DNA reads as TGTGCCAGCAGAAGTCTAGCGGACTCCTACAATGAGCAGTTCTTC. Protein product: CASRSLADSYNEQFF.